These 11 T cell receptor beta chains were sequenced from one sample in a study of identifying expanded T cells in peripheral blood (dated by TCRdb to the late 2010s). The method was the immunoSEQ multiplex PCR assay. This is the immuneACCESS table as TCRdb keeps it, with only in-frame sequences that have V and J called. A part of the clones is gone; compared with another copy, unresolved V genes explain less than half, and the rest is unexplained. The sample yields about 100,000 clones; 80% to 90% were counted once. The ten biggest clones cover less than 7% of the sample. The specimen was blood. The receptors here all came from a person aged 18 to 75 in good health.

The chain uses TRBV5-1 and TRBJ1-4; 7 nucleotides line up with TRBD1. The J segment lost 4 bases and the V segment lost 0 bases, leaving 3 bases of the junction unmatched. The CDR3 sequence is 15 residues long. Germline V gene lookup returns CDR1 SGHRS and CDR2 YFSETQ. CDR3 in amino acids: CASSLGDRYNEKLFF. DNA of the CDR3: TGCGCCAGCAGCTTGGGGGACAGATATAATGAAAAACTGTTTTTT.

V and J are TRBV7-2 and TRBJ2-1; D unclear. The CDR3 extends over 14 amino acids. Germline loops: CDR1 SGHTA, CDR2 FQGNSA. The ends were cut back, 4 bases at V and 8 bases at J, with 15 bases in the middle. CDR3 sequence reads: CASSSWTSSHEQFF. As DNA, the CDR3 is TGTGCCAGCAGCTCCTGGACGAGCTCGCATGAGCAGTTCTTC. The complete variable domain, with remaining parts taken from reference TRBV7-2 and TRBJ2-1, reads GAGVSQSPSNKVTEKGKDVELRCDPISGHTALYWYRQSLGQGLEFLIYFQGNSAPDKSGLPSDRFSAERTGGSVSTLTIQRTQQEDSAVYLCASSSWTSSHEQFFGPGTRLTVL.

CDR3 protein: CASSSVSSNQPQHF. The CDR3 nucleotides read TGTGCCAGCAGCTCCGTTTCTAGCAATCAGCCCCAGCATTTT. This rearrangement joins TRBV27 to TRBJ1-5; D is ambiguous. Trimming shortened V by 6 bases and J by 0 bases, and 9 bases separated the two germline ends. This CDR3 has 14 amino acids. Germline V gene data show CDR1 as MNHEY and CDR2 as SMNVEV (reference sequence).

This sequence joins TRBV7-3 and TRBJ1-1; D remains unclear. The CDR3 is made up of 13 amino acids. Germline-derived CDR1 and CDR2 are SGHTA and FQGTGA. The ends were cut back, 5 bases at V and 0 bases at J, with 7 bases in the middle. The CDR3 DNA sequence: TGTGCCAGCAGCCCTACATTGAACACTGAAGCTTTCTTT. Translated, it gives CASSPTLNTEAFF.

V usage is TRBV13 and J usage is TRBJ1-3, with D uncertain. Trimming stripped 7 bases from V and 3 bases from J, with 13 bases between. The CDR3 has 14 residues. Germline-derived CDR1 and CDR2 are PRHDT and FYEKMQ (reference sequence). Here the CDR3 reads CASTRQRGGNTIYF. The CDR3 coding sequence is TGTGCCAGCACCCGGCAGAGAGGTGGAAACACCATATATTTT.

The chain has TRBV2 and TRBJ1-6; 7 bases align to TRBD1. The CDR3 runs to 14 residues. With V trimmed by 8 bases and J by 7 bases, 8 bases remained unmatched. Per germline, CDR1 SNHLY and CDR2 FYNNEI. In DNA form, the CDR3 reads TGTGCCAGCCAAGACAGGGAAAGAAATTCACCCCTCCACTTT. Protein product: CASQDRERNSPLHF.

The genes are TRBV13 and TRBJ1-2; tentative D call: TRBD1 (6 bases). The V end was cut by 0 bases, the J end by 0 bases, with 11 bases between. The CDR3 contains 16 residues. CDR1 PRHDT and CDR2 FYEKMQ come from the germline V gene (reference sequence). In nucleotides, the CDR3 is TGTGCCAGCAGCTTAGGGGACAGCCCCGCTAACTATGGCTACACCTTC. Translation gives CASSLGDSPANYGYTF.

CDR3 sequence reads: CASSESRGEKLFF. Written as DNA, the CDR3 is TGCGCCAGCAGTGAGTCCCGAGGTGAAAAACTGTTTTTT. This chain joins TRBV10-1 and TRBJ1-4; D uncertain. The CDR3 extends over 13 amino acids. The V and J ends lost 0 bases and 7 bases respectively, with 6 bases between them. The germline CDR1 and CDR2 sequences are WNHNN and SYGVQD (reference sequence).

Here the CDR3 reads CAWRPVGQRVGSYREDTQYF. The CDR3 DNA reads TGTGCCTGGAGACCAGTGGGACAGAGGGTGGGTTCATACCGGGAAGATACGCAGTATTTT. The rearrangement uses TRBV30 and TRBJ2-3; 7 bases fit TRBD1. Germline V lookup: CDR1 GTSNPN, CDR2 SVGIG (reference sequence). V dropped 3 bases and J dropped 5; count of bases not matched to a gene: 26. CDR3 size: 20 residues.

The chain uses TRBV19 and TRBJ2-7; TRBD2 agrees at 10 bases. J lost 5 bases, V lost 1 base, and 5 bases had no gene match. The CDR3 runs 15 residues. CDR1 is LNHDA, CDR2 SQIVND, per germline (reference sequence). The CDR3 nucleotides read TGTGCCAGTAGTATAGGGCTAGCGGGAGACCACGAGCAGTACTTC. Protein: CASSIGLAGDHEQYF.

The V and J genes are TRBV28 and TRBJ2-5; tentative D call: TRBD1 (6 bases). The V and J ends lost 3 bases and 1 base respectively, with 9 bases between them. Germline CDR1 and CDR2: MDHEN and SYDVKM. The CDR3 is 14 residues long. The CDR3 here is CASSFGQTQETQYF. In DNA form, the CDR3 reads TGTGCCAGCAGTTTCGGACAGACCCAAGAGACCCAGTACTTC.